These T cell receptor beta chains were read from a single sample in a study of blood T cells in healthy people across ages. TCRdb redid the calling of the 5' RACE reads with MiXCR, one entry per CDR3 protein. The data show about 1,400,000 distinct CDR3 sequences, with 55% to 75% seen just once and approximately 7% held by the top ten. The sample consisted of blood. Receptors were obtained from a young man in good health. Each CDR3 is given with its conserved first and last residue. Fields, in order: clone size, V gene, D gene, J gene, CDR3 protein, CDR3 DNA. The D gene is left open where the match is weak. Only part of the rows carry a size: once, few, many, or a class if the clone is expanded.

>.|TRBV4-1|.|TRBJ2-7
CASSQEISGPSRRIYEQYF
TGCGCCAGCAGCCAAGAAATAAGCGGGCCCAGTCGGCGGATCTACGAGCAGTACTTC
>.|TRBV6-2/TRBV6-3|TRBD2|TRBJ2-3
CASSYDQASGGLDTQYF
TGTGCCAGCAGTTACGATCAGGCTAGCGGGGGTCTAGATACGCAGTATTTT
>.|TRBV9|.|TRBJ1-2
CASNPGEYGYTF
TGTGCCAGCAACCCGGGGGAGTATGGCTACACCTTC
>.|TRBV6-5|TRBD1|TRBJ2-6
CASSRDRNSGANVLTF
TGTGCCAGCAGTCGGGACAGGAACTCTGGGGCCAACGTCCTGACTTTC
>.|TRBV6-2/TRBV6-3|TRBD2|TRBJ2-7
CASNSGIYEQYF
TGTGCCAGCAATAGCGGGATCTACGAGCAGTACTTC
>.|TRBV20-1|TRBD1|TRBJ1-5
CSARAGQGASQPQHF
TGCAGTGCTAGAGCGGGACAGGGGGCCAGTCAGCCCCAGCATTTT
>.|TRBV12-3/TRBV12-4|.|TRBJ1-5
CASTQGGTEQPQHF
TGTGCCAGCACCCAAGGGGGGACGGAACAGCCCCAGCATTTT
>once|TRBV2|.|TRBJ2-7
CASSERLGDRPQTGEYF
TGTGCCAGCAGTGAAAGATTGGGCGACAGGCCCCAAACTGGGGAGTACTTC
>few|TRBV27|.|TRBJ2-3
CASSLRGWGPLADTQYF
TGTGCCAGCAGTTTGAGAGGGTGGGGTCCTCTGGCAGATACGCAGTATTTT
>.|TRBV6-5|TRBD1|TRBJ1-2
CASSYSGTGNYGYTF
TGTGCCAGCAGTTACTCGGGGACAGGGAACTATGGCTACACCTTC
>.|TRBV11-2|.|TRBJ1-2
CASSLSSSGYGYTF
TGTGCCAGCAGCTTAAGTAGTTCGGGTTATGGCTACACCTTC
>few|TRBV29-1|TRBD2|TRBJ2-1
CSASVAGGNNEQFF
TGCAGCGCTAGTGTCGCGGGAGGGAACAATGAGCAGTTCTTC
>few|TRBV29-1|.|TRBJ1-2
CSVETTGPYGYTF
TGCAGCGTTGAAACCACAGGACCCTATGGCTACACCTTC
>.|TRBV4-2|.|TRBJ1-2
CASSQADTGLYGYTF
TGTGCCAGCAGCCAAGCCGACACGGGGTTGTATGGCTACACCTTC
>few|TRBV15|.|TRBJ1-2
CATSPAGGYGYTF
TGTGCCACCAGCCCCGCGGGGGGCTATGGCTACACCTTC
>.|TRBV3-1|.|TRBJ1-5
CASMKAGHDNQPQHF
TGTGCCAGTATGAAGGCGGGACACGACAATCAGCCCCAGCATTTT
>.|TRBV4-1|.|TRBJ2-1
CASSQDRRAKLSYNEQFF
TGCGCCAGCAGCCAAGACAGGCGGGCGAAACTTTCCTACAATGAGCAGTTCTTC
>.|TRBV20-1|.|TRBJ2-7
CSARDLGGPSYEQYF
TGCAGTGCTAGAGATTTGGGGGGCCCCTCCTACGAGCAGTACTTC
>.|TRBV2|.|TRBJ1-4
CASSESYGGTNEKLFF
TGTGCCAGCAGTGAATCTTACGGTGGAACTAATGAAAAACTGTTTTTT
>many|TRBV5-6|.|TRBJ1-1
CASSFGAMNTEAFF
TGTGCCAGCAGCTTTGGGGCCATGAACACTGAAGCTTTCTTT
>.|TRBV7-2|.|TRBJ1-5
CASSLEVAQPQHF
TGTGCCAGCAGCTTAGAGGTGGCTCAGCCCCAGCATTTT
>.|TRBV4-1|TRBD1|TRBJ2-7
CASSSWTGLKSYEQYF
TGCGCCAGCAGCTCTTGGACAGGATTGAAGTCCTACGAGCAGTACTTC